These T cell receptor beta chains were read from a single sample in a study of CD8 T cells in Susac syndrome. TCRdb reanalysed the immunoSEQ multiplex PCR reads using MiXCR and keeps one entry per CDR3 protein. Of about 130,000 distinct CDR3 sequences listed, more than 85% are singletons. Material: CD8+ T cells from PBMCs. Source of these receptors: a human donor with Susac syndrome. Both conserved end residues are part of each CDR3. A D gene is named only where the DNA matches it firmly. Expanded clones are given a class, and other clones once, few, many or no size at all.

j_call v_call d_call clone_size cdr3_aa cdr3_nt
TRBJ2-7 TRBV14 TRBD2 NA CASREGTSTYEQYF TGTGCCAGCAGGGAAGGGACTAGCACCTACGAGCAGTACTTC
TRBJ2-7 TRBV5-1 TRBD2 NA CASSTGTSGLYEQYF TGCGCCAGCAGTACGGGGACTAGCGGACTATACGAGCAGTACTTC
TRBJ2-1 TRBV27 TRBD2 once CASSALAAYNEQFF TGTGCCAGCAGTGCACTAGCGGCCTACAATGAGCAGTTCTTC
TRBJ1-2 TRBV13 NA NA CASSLGRGARGYTF TGTGCCAGCAGCTTAGGTAGGGGAGCGCGTGGCTACACCTTC
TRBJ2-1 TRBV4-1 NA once CASSQESPDRLYNEQFF TGCGCCAGCAGCCAAGAGTCCCCCGACAGGCTGTACAATGAGCAGTTCTTC
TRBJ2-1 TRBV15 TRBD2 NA CATSPPRGRVYNEQFF TGTGCCACCAGCCCCCCACGCGGGAGGGTCTACAATGAGCAGTTCTTC
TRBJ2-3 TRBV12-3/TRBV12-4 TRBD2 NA CASSRLAGTDTQYF TGTGCCAGCAGTCGACTAGCGGGCACGGATACGCAGTATTTT
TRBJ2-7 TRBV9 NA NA CASSVRGSSSYEQYF TGTGCCAGCAGCGTCAGGGGCTCAAGCTCCTACGAGCAGTACTTC
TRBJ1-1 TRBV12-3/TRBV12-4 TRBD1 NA CASSLPTEGAGAFF TGTGCCAGCAGTTTACCCACTGAGGGGGCCGGGGCTTTCTTT
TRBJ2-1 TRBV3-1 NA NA CASSRNGGDDEQFF TGTGCCAGCAGCCGAAACGGCGGGGATGATGAGCAGTTCTTC
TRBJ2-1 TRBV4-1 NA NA CASSQGTGHEQFF TGCGCCAGCAGCCAGGGGACTGGGCATGAGCAGTTCTTC
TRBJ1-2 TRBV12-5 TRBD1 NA CASGLPHRGQDGYTF TGTGCTAGTGGTTTGCCCCACAGGGGACAGGACGGCTACACCTTC
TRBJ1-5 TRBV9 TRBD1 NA CASSETGSNQPQHF TGTGCCAGCAGCGAGACAGGGTCCAATCAGCCCCAGCATTTT
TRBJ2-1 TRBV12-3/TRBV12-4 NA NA CASSRPGTGGNEQFF TGTGCCAGCAGTAGACCCGGGACTGGTGGAAATGAGCAGTTCTTC
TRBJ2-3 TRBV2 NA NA CASSEVIGRTTTDTQYF TGTGCCAGCAGTGAAGTTATAGGGCGAACCACCACAGATACGCAGTATTTT
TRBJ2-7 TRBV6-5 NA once CASSYSVTHEQYF TGTGCCAGCAGTTACTCGGTAACACACGAGCAGTACTTC
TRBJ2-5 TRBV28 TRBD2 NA CASSPLLAGGPETQYF TGTGCCAGCAGTCCCTTACTAGCGGGAGGGCCAGAGACCCAGTACTTC
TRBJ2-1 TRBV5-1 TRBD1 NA CASSFPVDRGLGNEQFF TGCGCCAGCAGCTTCCCGGTGGACAGGGGGCTGGGCAATGAGCAGTTCTTC
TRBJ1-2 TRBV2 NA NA CASSDPGDGYTF TGTGCCAGCAGCGACCCAGGTGACGGCTACACCTTC
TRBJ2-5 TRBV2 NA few CASLQGHQETQYF TGTGCCAGCCTACAGGGACACCAAGAGACCCAGTACTTC
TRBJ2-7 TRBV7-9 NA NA CASSLLRDYEQYF TGTGCCAGCAGCCTCCTAAGGGACTACGAGCAGTACTTC
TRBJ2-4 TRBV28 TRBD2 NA CASKGDSGRAELAKNIQYF TGTGCCAGCAAGGGTGATAGCGGGCGGGCTGAATTAGCCAAAAACATTCAGTACTTC
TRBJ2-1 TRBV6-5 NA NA CASSSQGSAYNEQFF TGTGCCAGCAGTTCGCAGGGTTCGGCCTACAATGAGCAGTTCTTC
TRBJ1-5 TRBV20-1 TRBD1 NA CSASVDRGDQPQHF TGCAGTGCTAGCGTCGACAGGGGGGATCAGCCCCAGCATTTT
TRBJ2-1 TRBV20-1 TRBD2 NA CSARSGTSGDSRYNEQFF TGCAGTGCTAGGTCCGGGACTAGCGGAGATTCGAGGTACAATGAGCAGTTCTTC
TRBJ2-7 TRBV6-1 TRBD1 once CASSEIQGMVYEQYF TGTGCCAGCAGTGAAATACAGGGGATGGTCTACGAGCAGTACTTC
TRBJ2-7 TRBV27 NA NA CASSFLRLVGEQYF TGTGCCAGCAGTTTTCTACGACTAGTAGGCGAGCAGTACTTC
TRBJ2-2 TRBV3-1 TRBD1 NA CASSQKRGHGNTGELFF TGTGCCAGCAGCCAAAAAAGGGGGCATGGGAACACCGGGGAGCTGTTTTTT
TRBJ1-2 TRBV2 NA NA CASSEMAGDHGYTF TGTGCCAGCAGTGAAATGGCAGGGGACCATGGCTACACCTTC
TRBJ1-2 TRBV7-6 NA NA CASSLSGDLNYGYTF TGTGCCAGCAGCCTGAGTGGAGACCTAAACTATGGCTACACCTTC
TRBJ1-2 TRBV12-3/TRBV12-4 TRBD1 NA CASKTLGTGTGKDYGYTF TGTGCCAGCAAAACCCTTGGGACCGGGACAGGGAAGGACTATGGCTACACCTTC
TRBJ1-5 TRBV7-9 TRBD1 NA CASSLPDRGGRQPQHF TGTGCCAGCAGCTTACCGGACAGGGGTGGTCGTCAGCCCCAGCATTTT
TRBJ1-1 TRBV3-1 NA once CASSQDLGPHTEAFF TGTGCCAGCAGCCAAGATCTGGGACCCCACACTGAAGCTTTCTTT
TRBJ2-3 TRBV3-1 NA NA CASSLVGGTSTDTQYF TGTGCCAGCAGCCTTGTTGGCGGGACTAGCACAGATACGCAGTATTTT
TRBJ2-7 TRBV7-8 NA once CASSPLSSGGYEQYF TGTGCCAGCAGCCCCCTGTCTTCGGGCGGCTACGAGCAGTACTTC
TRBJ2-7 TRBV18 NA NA CASSPVEASYEQYF TGTGCCAGCTCACCGGTCGAGGCCTCCTACGAGCAGTACTTC
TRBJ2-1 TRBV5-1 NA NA CASSLTGTKGKYVSYNEQFF TGCGCCAGCAGCCTAACCGGGACCAAGGGCAAATATGTCTCCTACAATGAGCAGTTCTTC
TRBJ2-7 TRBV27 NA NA CASSLSGIGEQYF TGTGCCAGCAGTTTATCGGGGATCGGCGAGCAGTACTTC
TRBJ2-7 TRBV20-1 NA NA CSALLTGKKYF TGCAGTGCTCTCCTCACCGGGAAGAAGTACTTC
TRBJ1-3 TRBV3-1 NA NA CASSQIPGSSPHDHSGNTIYF TGTGCCAGCAGTCAGATCCCGGGATCCAGTCCCCACGACCACTCTGGAAACACCATATATTTT
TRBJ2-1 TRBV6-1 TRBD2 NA CASSEAAGLASYNEQFF TGTGCCAGCAGTGAAGCAGCCGGACTAGCCTCCTACAATGAGCAGTTCTTC
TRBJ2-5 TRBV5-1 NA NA CASSLVQGYQETQYF TGCGCCAGCAGTCTGGTCCAGGGGTACCAAGAGACCCAGTACTTC
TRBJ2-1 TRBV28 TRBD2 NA CASSLFSGTSGKFNEQFF TGTGCCAGCAGTTTATTCTCCGGGACTAGCGGGAAGTTCAATGAGCAGTTCTTC
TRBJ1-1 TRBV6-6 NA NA CASSPYNTEAFF TGTGCCAGCAGTCCGTATAACACTGAAGCTTTCTTT
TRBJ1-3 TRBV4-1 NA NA CASSYRDNGNTIYF TGCGCCAGCAGCTACCGGGACAATGGAAACACCATATATTTT